This T cell receptor beta chain comes out of a study of T cell repertoires in ileal Crohn's disease. Turning to the study itself: Patients had a median approximately 7.5-year disease duration, and about 40% were active smokers. Postoperative therapy was given to about half: about 11 thiopurines, roughly 20 anti-TNF agents. Regarding the study as a whole: Compared with non-smokers, active smokers at surgery showed more clonal expansions.

This clone was detected only once. Its antigen is not identified. Assay used: immunoSEQ multiplex PCR; TCRdb lists only in-frame clones, some missing. Of around 15,000 clones in the sample, roughly two thirds were seen once. This receptor was identified in an adult with Crohn's disease. Sequencing was done on a sample of ileal tissue.

The CDR3 region has the DNA TGTGCCAGCAGCTTAGAGCCCGGGACAGGGGGTTCACCCCTCCACTTT. Translating gives CASSLEPGTGGSPLHF. The chain is built from TRBV7-6 and TRBJ1-6, with TRBD1 identical over 11 bases. The CDR3 extends over 16 amino acids. V shed 1 base, J shed 9 bases, and the junction held 5 bases outside the gene matches. CDR1 and CDR2 (germline): SGHVS, FNYEAQ. Combining the CDR3 with reference TRBV7-6 and TRBJ1-6 gives the whole variable domain GAGVSQSPRYKVTKRGQDVALRCDPISGHVSLYWYRQALGQGPEFLTYFNYEAQQDKSGLPNDRFSAERPEGSISTLTIQRTEQRDSAMYRCASSLEPGTGGSPLHFGNGTRLTVT.